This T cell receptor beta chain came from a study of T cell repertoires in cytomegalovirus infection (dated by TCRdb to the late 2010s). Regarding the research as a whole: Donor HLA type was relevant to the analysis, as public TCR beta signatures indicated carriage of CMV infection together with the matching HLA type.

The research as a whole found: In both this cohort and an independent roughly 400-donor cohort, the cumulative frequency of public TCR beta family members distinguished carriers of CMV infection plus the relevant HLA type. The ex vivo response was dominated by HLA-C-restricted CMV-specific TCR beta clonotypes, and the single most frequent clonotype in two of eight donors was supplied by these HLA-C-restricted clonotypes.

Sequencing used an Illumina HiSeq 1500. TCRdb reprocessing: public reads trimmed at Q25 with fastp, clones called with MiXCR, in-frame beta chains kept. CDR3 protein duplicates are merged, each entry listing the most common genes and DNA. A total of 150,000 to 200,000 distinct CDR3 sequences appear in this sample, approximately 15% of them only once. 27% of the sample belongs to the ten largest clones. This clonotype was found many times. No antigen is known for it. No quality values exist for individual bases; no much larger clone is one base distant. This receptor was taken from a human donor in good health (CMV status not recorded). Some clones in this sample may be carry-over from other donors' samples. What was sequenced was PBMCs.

The CDR3 region: CASSLFRGDQETQYF. Here is the DNA: TGTGCCAGCAGCTTATTCCGGGGGGACCAAGAGACCCAGTACTTC. The V and J segments used are TRBV7-2 and TRBJ2-5, and 7 bases in between align with TRBD2. CDR1 and CDR2 (SGHTA, FQGNSA) derive from the germline V gene. There are 15 amino acids in the CDR3, from cysteine to phenylalanine inclusive. Only CDR3 DNA is held: 45 bases, read in frame from base 1. V and J are trimmed by 2 bases and 0 bases, and the gene matches miss 3 bases of the junction.